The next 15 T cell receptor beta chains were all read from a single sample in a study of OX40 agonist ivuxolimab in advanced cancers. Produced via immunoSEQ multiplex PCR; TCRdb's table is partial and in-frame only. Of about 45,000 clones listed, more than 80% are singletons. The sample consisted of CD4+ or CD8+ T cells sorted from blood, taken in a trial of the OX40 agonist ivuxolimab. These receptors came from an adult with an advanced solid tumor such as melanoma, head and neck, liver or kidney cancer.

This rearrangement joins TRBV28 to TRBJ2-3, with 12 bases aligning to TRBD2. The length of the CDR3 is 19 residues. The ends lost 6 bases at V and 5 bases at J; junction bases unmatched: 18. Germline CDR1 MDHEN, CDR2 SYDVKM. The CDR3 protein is CASSSWTSGERGWLDTQYF. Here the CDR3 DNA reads TGTGCCAGCAGCTCTTGGACTAGCGGGGAAAGGGGGTGGTTAGATACGCAGTATTTT.

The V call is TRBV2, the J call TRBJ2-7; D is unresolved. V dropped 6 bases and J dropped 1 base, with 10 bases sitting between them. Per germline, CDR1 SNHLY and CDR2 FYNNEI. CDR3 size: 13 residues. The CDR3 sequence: CASSRGRSYEQYF. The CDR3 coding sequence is TGTGCCAGCAGCCGCGGTAGGTCCTACGAGCAGTACTTC.

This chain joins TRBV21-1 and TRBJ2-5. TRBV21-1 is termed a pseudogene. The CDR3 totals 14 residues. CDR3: CAQLWGSGRETQYF. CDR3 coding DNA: TGTGCCCAGCTATGGGGGAGCGGTCGAGAGACCCAGTACTTC.

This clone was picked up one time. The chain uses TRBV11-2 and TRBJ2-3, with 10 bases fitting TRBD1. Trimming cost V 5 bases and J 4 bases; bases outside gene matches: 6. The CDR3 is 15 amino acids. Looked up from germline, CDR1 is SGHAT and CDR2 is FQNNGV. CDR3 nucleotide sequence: TGTGCCAGCAGCCGTGGACAGGGGGAGGCAGATACGCAGTATTTT. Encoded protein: CASSRGQGEADTQYF.

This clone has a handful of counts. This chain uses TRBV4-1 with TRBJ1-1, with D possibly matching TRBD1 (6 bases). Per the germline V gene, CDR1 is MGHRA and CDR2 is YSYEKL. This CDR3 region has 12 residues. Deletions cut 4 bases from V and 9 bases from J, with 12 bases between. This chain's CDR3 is CASSPQGTQAFF. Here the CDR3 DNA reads TGCGCCAGCAGCCCCCAGGGGACACAAGCTTTCTTT.

The CDR3: CASSPGRPEAFF. CDR3 sequence (DNA): TGTGCCAGCAGTCCCGGACGGCCCGAAGCTTTCTTT. V is TRBV28 and J is TRBJ1-1, with D hard to call. The CDR3 length is 12 residues. With 5 bases removed from V and 8 bases from J, the gap between germline ends came to 12 bases. CDR1 MDHEN and CDR2 SYDVKM come from the germline V gene.

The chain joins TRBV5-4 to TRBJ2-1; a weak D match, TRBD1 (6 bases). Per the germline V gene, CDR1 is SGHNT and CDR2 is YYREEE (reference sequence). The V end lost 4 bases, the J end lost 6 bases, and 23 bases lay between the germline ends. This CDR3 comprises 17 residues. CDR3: CASSDAPGHTKTNEQFF. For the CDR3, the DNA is TGTGCCAGCAGCGATGCACCGGGACATACGAAAACCAATGAGCAGTTCTTC. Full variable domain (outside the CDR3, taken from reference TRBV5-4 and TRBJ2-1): ETGVTQSPTHLIKTRGQQVTLRCSSQSGHNTVSWYQQALGQGPQFIFQYYREEENGRGNFPPRFSGLQFPNYSSELNVNALELDDSALYLCASSDAPGHTKTNEQFFGPGTRLTVL.

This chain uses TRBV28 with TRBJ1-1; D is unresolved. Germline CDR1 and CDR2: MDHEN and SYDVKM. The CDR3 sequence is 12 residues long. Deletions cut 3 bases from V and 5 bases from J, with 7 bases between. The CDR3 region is CASSFRGTEAFF. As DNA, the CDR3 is TGTGCCAGCAGTTTTCGGGGAACTGAAGCTTTCTTT.

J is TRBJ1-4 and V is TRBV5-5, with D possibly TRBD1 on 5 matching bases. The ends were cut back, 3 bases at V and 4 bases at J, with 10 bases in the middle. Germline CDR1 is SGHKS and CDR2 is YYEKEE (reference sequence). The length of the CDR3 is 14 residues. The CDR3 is CASSSGASNEKLFF. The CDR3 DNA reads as TGTGCCAGCAGCTCCGGGGCCAGTAATGAAAAACTGTTTTTT.

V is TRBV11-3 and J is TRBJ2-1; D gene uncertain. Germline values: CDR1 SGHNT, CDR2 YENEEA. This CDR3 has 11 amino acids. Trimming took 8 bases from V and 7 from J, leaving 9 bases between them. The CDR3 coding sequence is TGTGCCAGCGGAGCTACGAATGAGCAGTTCTTC. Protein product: CASGATNEQFF. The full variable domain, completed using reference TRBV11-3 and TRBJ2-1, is EAGVVQSPRYKIIEKKQPVAFWCNPISGHNTLYWYLQNLGQGPELLIRYENEEAVDDSQLPKDRFSAERLKGVDSTLKIQPAELGDSAVYLCASGATNEQFFGPGTRLTVL.

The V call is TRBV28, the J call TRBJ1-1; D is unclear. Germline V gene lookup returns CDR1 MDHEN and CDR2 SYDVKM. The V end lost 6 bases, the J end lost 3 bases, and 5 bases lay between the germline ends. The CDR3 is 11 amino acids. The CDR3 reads CASRMDTEAFF. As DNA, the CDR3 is TGTGCCAGCAGGATGGACACTGAAGCTTTCTTT. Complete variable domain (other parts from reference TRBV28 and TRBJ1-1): DVKVTQSSRYLVKRTGEKVFLECVQDMDHENMFWYRQDPGLGLRLIYFSYDVKMKEKGDIPEGYSVSREKKERFSLILESASTNQTSMYLCASRMDTEAFFGQGTRLTVV.

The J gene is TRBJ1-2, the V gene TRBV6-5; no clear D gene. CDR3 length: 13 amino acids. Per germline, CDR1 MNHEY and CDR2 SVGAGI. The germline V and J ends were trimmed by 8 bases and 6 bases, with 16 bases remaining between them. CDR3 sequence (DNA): TGTGCCAGCCGCGGAGGATTCTCTGATGGCTACACCTTC. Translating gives CASRGGFSDGYTF.

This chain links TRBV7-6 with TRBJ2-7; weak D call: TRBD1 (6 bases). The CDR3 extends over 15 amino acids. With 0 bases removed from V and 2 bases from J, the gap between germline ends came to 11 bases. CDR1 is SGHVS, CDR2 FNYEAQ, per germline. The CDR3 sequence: CASSLAAGTTYEQYF. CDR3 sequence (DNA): TGTGCCAGCAGCTTAGCTGCCGGGACAACCTACGAGCAGTACTTC.

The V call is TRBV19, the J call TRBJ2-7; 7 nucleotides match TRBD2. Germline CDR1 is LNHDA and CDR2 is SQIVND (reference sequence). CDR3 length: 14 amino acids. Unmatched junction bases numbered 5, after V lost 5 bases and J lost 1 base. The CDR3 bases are TGTGCCAGTAGTCCCCCGGGGGGTTCCTACGAGCAGTACTTC. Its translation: CASSPPGGSYEQYF.

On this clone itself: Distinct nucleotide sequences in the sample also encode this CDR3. DNA for the CDR3: TGCGCCAGCAGCCAAGGTGGGAACACTGAAGCTTTCTTT. Encoded protein: CASSQGGNTEAFF. This sequence joins TRBV4-1 and TRBJ1-1; unclear D gene. The ends were cut back, 1 base at V and 1 base at J, with 4 bases in the middle. The CDR3 has 13 amino acids. Per germline, CDR1 MGHRA and CDR2 YSYEKL.